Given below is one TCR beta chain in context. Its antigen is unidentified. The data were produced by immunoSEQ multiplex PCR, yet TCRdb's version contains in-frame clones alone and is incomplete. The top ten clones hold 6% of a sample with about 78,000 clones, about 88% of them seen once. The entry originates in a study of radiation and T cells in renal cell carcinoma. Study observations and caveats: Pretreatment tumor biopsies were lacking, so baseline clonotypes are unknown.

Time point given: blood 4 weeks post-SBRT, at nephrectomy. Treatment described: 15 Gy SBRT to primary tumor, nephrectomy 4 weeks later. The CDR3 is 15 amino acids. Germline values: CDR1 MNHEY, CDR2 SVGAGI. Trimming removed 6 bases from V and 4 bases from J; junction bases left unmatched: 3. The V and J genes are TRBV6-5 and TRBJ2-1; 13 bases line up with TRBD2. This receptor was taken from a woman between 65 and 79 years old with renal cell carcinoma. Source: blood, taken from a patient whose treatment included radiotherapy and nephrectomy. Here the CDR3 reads CASRTSGGRYNEQFF. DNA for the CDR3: TGTGCCAGCAGGACTAGCGGGGGGAGGTACAATGAGCAGTTCTTC.